This T cell receptor beta chain was identified in a study of spatial heterogeneity in lung cancer. Whole-study context: Fewer alpha-chain than beta-chain sequences were consistently detected. Raw reads contained each unique TCR and UMI combination more than ten times on average.

This clonotype was seen ten or more times. Trimming shortened V by 0 bases and J by 2 bases, and 5 bases separated the two germline ends. CDR1 SGHRS and CDR2 YFSETQ come from the germline V gene. CDR3 length equals 13 residues. Single TCR cDNA molecules each had their own unique molecular identifier. TCRdb reanalysed the 5' RACE reads using MiXCR and keeps one entry per CDR3 protein. The table lists over 3,500 distinct CDR3 sequences, about 30% of them singletons. Specified time point: sample taken at primary tumor resection. TCRs were sequenced from unsorted whole RNA of tumor, nontumor lung or PBMC. The donor group consisted of around 77 patients who had untreated, early-stage non-small cell lung cancer.

The TCR comes from a male donor with early-stage non-small cell lung cancer. This chain connects TRBV5-1 to TRBJ2-5, with D hard to call. This sample comprised normal lung tissue next to the tumor, obtained at surgery. CDR3 region: CASSLVEQETQYF. CDR3 coding DNA: TGCGCCAGCAGCTTGGTCGAGCAAGAGACCCAGTACTTC.